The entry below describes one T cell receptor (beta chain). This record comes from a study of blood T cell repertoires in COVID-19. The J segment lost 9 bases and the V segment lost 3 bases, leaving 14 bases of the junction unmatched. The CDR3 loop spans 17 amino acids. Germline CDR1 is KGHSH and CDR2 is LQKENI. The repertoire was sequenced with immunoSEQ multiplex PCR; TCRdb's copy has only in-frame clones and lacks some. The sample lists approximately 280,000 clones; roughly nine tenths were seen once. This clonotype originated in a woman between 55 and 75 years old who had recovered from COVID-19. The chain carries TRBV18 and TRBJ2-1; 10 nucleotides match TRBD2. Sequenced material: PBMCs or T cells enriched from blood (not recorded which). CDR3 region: CASSPLGAGGIMPEQFF. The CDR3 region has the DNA TGTGCCAGCTCACCGCTCGGAGCGGGGGGGATTATGCCTGAGCAGTTCTTC.